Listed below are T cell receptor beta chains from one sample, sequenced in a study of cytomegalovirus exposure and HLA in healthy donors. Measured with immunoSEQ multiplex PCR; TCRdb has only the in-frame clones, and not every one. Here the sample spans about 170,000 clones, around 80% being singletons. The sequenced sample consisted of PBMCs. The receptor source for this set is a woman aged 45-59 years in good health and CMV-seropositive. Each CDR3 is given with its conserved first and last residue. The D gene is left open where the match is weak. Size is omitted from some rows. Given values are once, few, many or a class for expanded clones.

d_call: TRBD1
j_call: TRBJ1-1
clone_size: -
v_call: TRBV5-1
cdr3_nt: TGCGCCAGCAGCGAGATGACAGGGGCCCTGAACACTGAAGCTTTCTTT
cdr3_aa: CASSEMTGALNTEAFF

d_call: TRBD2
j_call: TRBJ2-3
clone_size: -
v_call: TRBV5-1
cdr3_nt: TGCGCCAGCAGCTGGACGGAAGCGGGAGCGGGCACAGATACGCAGTATTTT
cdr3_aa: CASSWTEAGAGTDTQYF

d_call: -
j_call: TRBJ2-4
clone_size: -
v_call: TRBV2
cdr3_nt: TGTGCCAGAGACTCAAACTTCCCTCCAGCCAAAAACATTCAGTACTTC
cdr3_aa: CARDSNFPPAKNIQYF

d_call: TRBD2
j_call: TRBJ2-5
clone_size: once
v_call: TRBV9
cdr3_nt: TGTGCCAGCAGCGTATACCCGGGGGGTGAAGAGACCCAGTACTTC
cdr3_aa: CASSVYPGGEETQYF

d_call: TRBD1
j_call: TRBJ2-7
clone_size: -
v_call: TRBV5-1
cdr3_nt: TGCGCCAGCCATACCGGGACAGGGTCCTACGAGCAGTACTTC
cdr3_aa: CASHTGTGSYEQYF

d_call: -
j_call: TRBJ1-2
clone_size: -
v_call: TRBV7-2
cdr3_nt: TGTGCCAGCAGCCCGGCTGGGGAGTGGAGGAGCTACACCTTC
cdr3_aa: CASSPAGEWRSYTF

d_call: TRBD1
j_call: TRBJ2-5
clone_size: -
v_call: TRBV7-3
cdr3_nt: TGTGCCAGCAGCGGACAGGGGGCTGGAGAGACCCAGTACTTC
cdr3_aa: CASSGQGAGETQYF

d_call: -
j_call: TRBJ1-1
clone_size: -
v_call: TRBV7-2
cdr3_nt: TGTGCCAGCAGCCTAATTAGGGGCACTGAAGCTTTCTTT
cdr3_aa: CASSLIRGTEAFF

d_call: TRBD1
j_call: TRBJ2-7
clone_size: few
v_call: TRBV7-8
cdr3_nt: TGTGCCAGCAGCTCGTTCCAGGGGGCTGGCGAGCAGTACTTC
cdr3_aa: CASSSFQGAGEQYF

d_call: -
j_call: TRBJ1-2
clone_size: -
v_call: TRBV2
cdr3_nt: TGTGCCAGCAGGTGGGACCAGGGAGGGGGCTACACCTTC
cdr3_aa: CASRWDQGGGYTF

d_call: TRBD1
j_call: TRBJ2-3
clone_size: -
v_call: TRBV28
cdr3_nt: TGTGCCAGCAGTCCCCTCCCAAATCGACAGGGGGCGTCGACAGATACGCAGTATTTT
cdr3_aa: CASSPLPNRQGASTDTQYF

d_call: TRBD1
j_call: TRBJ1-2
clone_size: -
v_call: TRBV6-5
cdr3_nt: TGTGCCAGCAGGAAGCCGGGACAGGGCCCCGGGAGCTACACCTTC
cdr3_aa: CASRKPGQGPGSYTF

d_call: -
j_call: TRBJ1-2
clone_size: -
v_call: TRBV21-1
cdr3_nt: TGTGCCAGCACCGGGGGGTTTCCCAACTATGGCTACACCTTC
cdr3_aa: CASTGGFPNYGYTF

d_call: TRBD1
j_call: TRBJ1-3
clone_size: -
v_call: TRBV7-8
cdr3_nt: TGTGCCAGCAGCTCAACACAGGGACAGGGATGGGGAAACACCATATATTTT
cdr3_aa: CASSSTQGQGWGNTIYF

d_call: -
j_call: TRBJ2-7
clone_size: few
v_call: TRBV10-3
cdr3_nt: TGTGCCATCAGGCCCGAAGCTAGCTTCGGCGAGCAGTACTTC
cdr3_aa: CAIRPEASFGEQYF

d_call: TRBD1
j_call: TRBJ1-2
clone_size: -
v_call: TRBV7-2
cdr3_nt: TGTGCCAGCAGCTTAGCGTCCGGACAGGGGGGTTATGGCTACACCTTC
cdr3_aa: CASSLASGQGGYGYTF

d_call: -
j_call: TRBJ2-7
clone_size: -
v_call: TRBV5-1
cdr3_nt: TGCGCCAGCAGCTTGGATCAGTTCTACGAGCAGTACTTC
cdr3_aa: CASSLDQFYEQYF

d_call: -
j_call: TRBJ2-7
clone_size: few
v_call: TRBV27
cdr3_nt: TGTGCCAGCACCTCGTGGGGGCGAGAGCAGTACTTC
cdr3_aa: CASTSWGREQYF

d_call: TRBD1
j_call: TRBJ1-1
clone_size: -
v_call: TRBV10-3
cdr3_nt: TGTGCCATCAGTGAGTCGACAGGGGACACTGAAGCTTTCTTT
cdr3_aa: CAISESTGDTEAFF

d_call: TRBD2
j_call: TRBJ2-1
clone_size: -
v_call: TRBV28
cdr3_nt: TGTGCCAGCAGACTAGCGGGGTACCTCAATGAGCAGTTCTTC
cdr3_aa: CASRLAGYLNEQFF

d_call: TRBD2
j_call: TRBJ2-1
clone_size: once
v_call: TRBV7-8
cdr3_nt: TGTGCCAGCAGCCCCGGGACTAGTGGTTATGAGCAGTTCTTC
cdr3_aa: CASSPGTSGYEQFF

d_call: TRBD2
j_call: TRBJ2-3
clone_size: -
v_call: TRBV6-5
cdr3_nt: TGTGCCAGCAGGCGAGCGGGGGGGGCTCAGGATACGCAGTATTTT
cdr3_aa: CASRRAGGAQDTQYF

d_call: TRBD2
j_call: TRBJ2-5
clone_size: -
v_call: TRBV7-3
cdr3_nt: TGTGCCAGCAGCCCTGGACTAGCGGCTTACCAAGAGACCCAGTACTTC
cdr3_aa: CASSPGLAAYQETQYF

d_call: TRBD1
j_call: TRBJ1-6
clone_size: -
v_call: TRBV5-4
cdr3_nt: TGTGCCAGCAGCTTACGACAGGGGTATAATTCACCCCTCCACTTT
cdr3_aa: CASSLRQGYNSPLHF

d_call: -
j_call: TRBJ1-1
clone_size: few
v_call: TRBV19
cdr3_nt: TGTGCCAGTAGTACCCAGGGTTTACTGAACACTGAAGCTTTCTTT
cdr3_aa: CASSTQGLLNTEAFF

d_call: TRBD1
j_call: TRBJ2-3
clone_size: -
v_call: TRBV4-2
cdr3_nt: TGTGCCAGCAGCCAAGATGCCAGGGGGACAGATACGCAGTATTTT
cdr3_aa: CASSQDARGTDTQYF

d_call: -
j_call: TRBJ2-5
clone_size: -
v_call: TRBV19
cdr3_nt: TGTGCCAGTAGTGACATAGGGGGCCAAGAGACCCAGTACTTC
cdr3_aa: CASSDIGGQETQYF

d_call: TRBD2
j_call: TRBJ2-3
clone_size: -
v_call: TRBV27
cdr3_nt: TGTGCCAGCAGTTTATGGGGGAGCGGGACTAGCACAGATACGCAGTATTTT
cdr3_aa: CASSLWGSGTSTDTQYF

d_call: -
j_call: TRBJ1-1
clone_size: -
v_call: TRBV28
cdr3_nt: TGTGCCAGCAGTTTGAACAGGGACACTGAAGCTTTCTTT
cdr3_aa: CASSLNRDTEAFF

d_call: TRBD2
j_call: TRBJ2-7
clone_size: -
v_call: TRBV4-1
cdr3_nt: TGCGCCAGCAGCCAAGATGCTAGCGGGCCTTACGAGCAGTACTTC
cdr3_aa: CASSQDASGPYEQYF

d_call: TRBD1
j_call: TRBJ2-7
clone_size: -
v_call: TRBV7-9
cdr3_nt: TGTTCCAGCAGCTTAGGCAGCACAGGGGGCGCGGACGAGCAGTACTTC
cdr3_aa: CSSSLGSTGGADEQYF

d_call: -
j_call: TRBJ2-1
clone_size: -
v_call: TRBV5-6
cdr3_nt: TGTGCCAGCAGCGCGGCTCCCCGAGCCTACAATGAGCAGTTCTTC
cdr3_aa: CASSAAPRAYNEQFF

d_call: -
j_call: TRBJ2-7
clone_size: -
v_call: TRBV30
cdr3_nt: TGTGCCTGGAGTGTGGTTTCCTACGAGCAGTACTTC
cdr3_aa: CAWSVVSYEQYF

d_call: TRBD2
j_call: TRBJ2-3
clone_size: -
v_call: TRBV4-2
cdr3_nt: TGTGCCAGCAGCCAAGATTTCGCGGGGGGGCTAATAGGCACAGATACGCAGTATTTT
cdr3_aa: CASSQDFAGGLIGTDTQYF

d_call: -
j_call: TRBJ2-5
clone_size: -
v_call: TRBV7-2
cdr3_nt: TGTGCCAGCACCCTCGGGGGAGGACAAGAGACCCAGTACTTC
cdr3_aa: CASTLGGGQETQYF

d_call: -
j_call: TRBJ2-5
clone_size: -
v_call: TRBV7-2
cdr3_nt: TGTGCCAGCCAGTCGGGGAAACGCATGGAGACCCAGTACTTC
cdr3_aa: CASQSGKRMETQYF

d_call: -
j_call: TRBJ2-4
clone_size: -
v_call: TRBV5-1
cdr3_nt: TGCGCCAGCAGCTTGGGTCGAGCCAAAAACATTCAGTACTTC
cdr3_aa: CASSLGRAKNIQYF

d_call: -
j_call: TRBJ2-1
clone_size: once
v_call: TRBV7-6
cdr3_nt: TGTGCCAGCAGCTTAAAGGCAGGGGCCCTAAATAATGAGCAGTTCTTC
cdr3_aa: CASSLKAGALNNEQFF

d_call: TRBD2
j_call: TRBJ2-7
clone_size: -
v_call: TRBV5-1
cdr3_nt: TGCGCCAGCAGCTTGACCTCTTCCGGGACTAGCAGCTACGAGCAGTACTTC
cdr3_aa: CASSLTSSGTSSYEQYF

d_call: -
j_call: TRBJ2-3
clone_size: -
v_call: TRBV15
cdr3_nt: TGTGCCACCAGCAGAGTTTTTCGGTCCACAGATACGCAGTATTTT
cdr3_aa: CATSRVFRSTDTQYF

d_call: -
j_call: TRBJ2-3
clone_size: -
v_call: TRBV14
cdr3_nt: TGTGCCAGCAGCCTACCAATGGGGAGGACGCAGTATTTT
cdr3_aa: CASSLPMGRTQYF

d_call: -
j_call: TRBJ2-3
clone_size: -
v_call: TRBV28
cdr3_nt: TGTGCCAGCAGTTTATCCGGCACAGATACGCAGTATTTT
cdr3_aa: CASSLSGTDTQYF

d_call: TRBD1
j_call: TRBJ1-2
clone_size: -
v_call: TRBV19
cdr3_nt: TGTGCCAGTATAAGGGACAGGGGTAGTAACGGCTACACCTTC
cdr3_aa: CASIRDRGSNGYTF

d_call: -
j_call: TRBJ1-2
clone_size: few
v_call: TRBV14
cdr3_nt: TGTGCCAGCAGTCAGGGTTTGAGCTATGGCTACACCTTC
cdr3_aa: CASSQGLSYGYTF

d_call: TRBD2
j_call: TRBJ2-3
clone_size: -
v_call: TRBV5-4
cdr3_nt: TGTGCCAGCATCCTCCCCCCCCGCGGGAGAACAGATACGCAGTATTTT
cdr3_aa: CASILPPRGRTDTQYF

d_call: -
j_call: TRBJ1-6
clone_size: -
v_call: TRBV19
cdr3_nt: TGTGCCAGTAGGGCGCAGGGAGGTGGTTCACCCCTCCACTTT
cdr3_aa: CASRAQGGGSPLHF

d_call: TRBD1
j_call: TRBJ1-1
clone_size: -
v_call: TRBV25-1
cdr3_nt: TGTGCCAGCAGTGAATTGACAGGGTGGGACACTGAAGCTTTCTTT
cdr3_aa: CASSELTGWDTEAFF

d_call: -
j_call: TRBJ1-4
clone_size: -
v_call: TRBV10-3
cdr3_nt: TGTGCCATCAGCTTGAGCCCGCGGGGGGAAAAACTGTTTTTT
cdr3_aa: CAISLSPRGEKLFF